The present entry profiles one T cell receptor beta chain with its context. The antigen is unknown. This record belongs to a study of shared clonotypes between healthy human individuals. Study in general: Those who served as donors were a couple of women and three men between the ages of 18 and 49. Whole-study results and caveats: Read depth was anticipated to influence clonotype sharing among donors.

TCRdb keeps only in-frame clones here, not all; method: immunoSEQ multiplex PCR. The data contain about 2.2 million clones, around 95% of them singletons. CD8 cells regarded as naive lacked CD45RO, were positively chosen for CCR7, and omitted terminally differentiated effector memory CD45RA+ cells. Sequences were obtained from naive CD8+ T cells from PBMCs. This sequence originates from a man younger than 30 in good health. Some clones in this sample may be carry-over from other donors' samples.

The CDR3: CASSIYRTGLGRQEQYF. In DNA, the CDR3 is TGTGCCAGTAGTATCTATCGGACAGGACTGGGAAGGCAGGAGCAGTACTTC. The chain links TRBV19 to TRBJ2-7, with TRBD1 identical over 7 bases. Losses at the gene ends were 3 bases for V and 7 bases for J; bases not matched to a gene: 18. This CDR3 is 17 amino acids long. Germline-derived CDR1 and CDR2 are LNHDA and SQIVND (reference sequence).